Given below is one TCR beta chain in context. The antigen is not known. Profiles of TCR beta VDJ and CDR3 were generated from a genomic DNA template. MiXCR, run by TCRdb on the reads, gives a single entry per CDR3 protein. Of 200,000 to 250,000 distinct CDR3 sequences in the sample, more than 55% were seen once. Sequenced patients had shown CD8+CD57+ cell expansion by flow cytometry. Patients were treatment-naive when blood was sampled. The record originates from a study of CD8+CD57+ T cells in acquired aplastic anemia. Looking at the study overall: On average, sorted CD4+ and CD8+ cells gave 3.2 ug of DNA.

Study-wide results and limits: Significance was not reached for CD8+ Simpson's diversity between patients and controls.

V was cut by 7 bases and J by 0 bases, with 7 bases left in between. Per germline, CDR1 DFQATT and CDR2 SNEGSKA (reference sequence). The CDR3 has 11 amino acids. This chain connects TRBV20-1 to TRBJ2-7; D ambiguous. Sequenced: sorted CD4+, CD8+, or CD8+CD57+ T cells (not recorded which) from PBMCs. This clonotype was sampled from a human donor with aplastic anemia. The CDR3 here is CSVADSYEQYF. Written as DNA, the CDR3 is TGCAGTGTGGCCGACTCCTACGAGCAGTACTTC.